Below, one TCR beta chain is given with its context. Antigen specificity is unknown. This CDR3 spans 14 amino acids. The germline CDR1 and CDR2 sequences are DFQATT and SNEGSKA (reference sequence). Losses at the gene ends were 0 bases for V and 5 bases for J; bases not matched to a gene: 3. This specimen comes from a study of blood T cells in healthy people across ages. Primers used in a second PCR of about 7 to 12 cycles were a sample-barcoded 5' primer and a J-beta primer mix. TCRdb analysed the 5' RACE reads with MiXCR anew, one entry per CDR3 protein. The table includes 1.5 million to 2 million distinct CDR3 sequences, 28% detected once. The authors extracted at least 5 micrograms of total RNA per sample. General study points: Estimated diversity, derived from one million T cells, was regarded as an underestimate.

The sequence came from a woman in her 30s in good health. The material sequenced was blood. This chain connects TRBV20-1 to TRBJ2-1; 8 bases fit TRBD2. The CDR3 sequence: CSARDSGDHNEQFF. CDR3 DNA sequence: TGCAGTGCTAGAGATAGCGGGGATCACAATGAGCAGTTCTTC.